This is a list of T cell receptor beta chains from one sample in a study of early T cells in non-severe SARS-CoV-2 infection. From the 5' RACE reads, TCRdb called clonotypes with MiXCR, one entry per CDR3 protein. The data show 30,000 to 40,000 distinct CDR3 sequences, with 5% to 6% seen just once and about 14% held by the top ten. The sample comprised whole blood. The origin of the receptors is an adult who was a healthcare worker with PCR-confirmed SARS-CoV-2 infection or an uninfected control (not recorded which). Each CDR3 is given with its conserved first and last residue. The D gene is left open where the match is weak. Clone sizes are given selectively: once, few, many, or a class where the clone is expanded.

CDR3aa	CDR3nt	v_gene	d_gene	abundance	j_gene
CASNSGIYSGANVLTF	TGTGCCAGCAATTCCGGGATTTACTCTGGGGCCAACGTCCTGACTTTC	TRBV28	-	-	TRBJ2-6
CSVGAPRAGGVYTF	TGCAGCGTTGGAGCCCCCCGGGCAGGGGGTGTCTACACCTTC	TRBV29-1	TRBD1	many	TRBJ1-2
CASSLFRGPVGGIQYF	TGTGCCAGCAGCTTGTTTCGCGGGCCTGTTGGCGGCATTCAGTACTTC	TRBV7-2	-	-	TRBJ2-4
CASSQGGGTGELFF	TGTGCCAGCAGCCAAGGAGGCGGCACCGGGGAGCTGTTTTTT	TRBV3-1	-	-	TRBJ2-2
CSARGMDTEAFF	TGCAGTGCTAGAGGAATGGACACTGAAGCTTTCTTT	TRBV20-1	-	many	TRBJ1-1
CASRRRNTEAFF	TGTGCCAGCAGGAGGAGGAACACTGAAGCTTTCTTT	TRBV2	-	-	TRBJ1-1
CASTGGKNNSPLHF	TGTGCCAGCACAGGGGGCAAGAATAATTCACCCCTCCACTTT	TRBV6-2/TRBV6-3	TRBD1	-	TRBJ1-6
CSARAWDPNTQYF	TGCAGTGCTAGAGCCTGGGACCCGAATACGCAGTATTTT	TRBV20-1	-	-	TRBJ2-3
CASTPRAASLRTGETQYF	TGTGCCAGCACTCCCAGGGCCGCCTCATTAAGAACCGGGGAGACCCAGTACTTC	TRBV6-2/TRBV6-3	-	-	TRBJ2-5
CSASPLQGAKNIQYF	TGCAGTGCTAGCCCTCTACAGGGAGCCAAAAACATTCAGTACTTC	TRBV20-1	-	many	TRBJ2-4
CASGMVANEQYF	TGTGCCAGCGGGATGGTAGCCAACGAGCAGTACTTC	TRBV2	-	few	TRBJ2-7
CASSPQQETQYF	TGTGCCAGCAGCCCCCAGCAAGAGACCCAGTACTTC	TRBV7-8	-	many	TRBJ2-5
CASSYSVVETQYF	TGTGCCAGCAGTTACTCGGTTGTCGAGACCCAGTACTTC	TRBV6-5	-	many	TRBJ2-5
CASSTRGSDSPLHF	TGTGCCAGCAGCACTAGGGGTTCAGACTCACCCCTCCACTTT	TRBV12-3/TRBV12-4	-	-	TRBJ1-6
CASSLTFREQFF	TGTGCCAGCAGCTTAACCTTCAGGGAGCAGTTCTTC	TRBV7-9	-	-	TRBJ2-1
CASSQDRLTGQVFYEQYF	TGCGCCAGCAGCCAAGACCGACTGACTGGACAAGTCTTCTACGAGCAGTACTTC	TRBV4-3	-	-	TRBJ2-7
CASSLPERGGYTF	TGTGCCAGCAGCTTACCCGAGAGGGGCGGCTACACCTTC	TRBV11-2	-	few	TRBJ1-2
CASSTLTGTYEQYF	TGTGCCAGCAGCACCTTGACAGGCACCTACGAGCAGTACTTC	TRBV13	-	many	TRBJ2-7
CASRTSGGYSSYEQYF	TGTGCCAGCAGAACTAGCGGGGGCTATAGCTCCTACGAGCAGTACTTC	TRBV27	TRBD2	few	TRBJ2-7
CATGTSGYNEQFF	TGTGCCACCGGGACTAGCGGATACAATGAGCAGTTCTTC	TRBV6-2/TRBV6-3	TRBD2	many	TRBJ2-1
CASERTENTEAFF	TGTGCCAGCGAGAGGACAGAGAACACTGAAGCTTTCTTT	TRBV7-9	-	few	TRBJ1-1
CASSLTRPQETQYF	TGCGCCAGCAGCTTAACTAGACCTCAAGAGACCCAGTACTTC	TRBV5-1	-	many	TRBJ2-5
CASSSGTSTSTDTQYF	TGTGCCAGCAGTTCAGGAACTTCGACTAGCACAGATACGCAGTATTTT	TRBV6-2/TRBV6-3	-	few	TRBJ2-3
CSARSAGGYNEQFF	TGCAGTGCTAGATCAGCGGGGGGCTACAATGAGCAGTTCTTC	TRBV20-1	TRBD2	few	TRBJ2-1
CASSWTGDEAFF	TGTGCCAGCAGTTGGACTGGGGATGAAGCTTTCTTT	TRBV6-5	-	many	TRBJ1-1
CASSLQAGLNSPLHF	TGTGCCAGCAGCCTCCAGGCAGGACTAAATTCACCCCTCCACTTT	TRBV7-6	-	many	TRBJ1-6
CASSPRSYGNTIYF	TGTGCCAGCAGCCCCCGATCGTACGGAAACACCATATATTTT	TRBV7-2	-	-	TRBJ1-3
CSAQRGDTEAFF	TGCAGTGCTCAGAGGGGGGACACTGAAGCTTTCTTT	TRBV20-1	-	many	TRBJ1-1
CASSEYRRSEAFF	TGTGCCAGCAGTGAATACAGGAGGTCTGAAGCTTTCTTT	TRBV2	-	many	TRBJ1-1
CASSLGFTGSPLHF	TGTGCCAGCAGTTTAGGGTTTACAGGGTCACCCCTCCACTTT	TRBV12-3/TRBV12-4	-	many	TRBJ1-6
CASSNTGLNTDTQYF	TGTGCCAGCAGTAACACAGGGCTCAACACAGATACGCAGTATTTT	TRBV2	-	-	TRBJ2-3
CASSRTQNGATEAFF	TGTGCCAGCAGTCGCACTCAAAATGGGGCCACTGAAGCTTTCTTT	TRBV6-5	-	-	TRBJ1-1
CASSLAPGYSYEQYF	TGTGCCAGCAGCTTAGCCCCCGGCTACTCCTACGAGCAGTACTTC	TRBV7-2	-	few	TRBJ2-7
CSAEGQGNPEAFF	TGCAGCGCCGAGGGACAGGGTAACCCTGAAGCTTTCTTT	TRBV29-1	TRBD1	many	TRBJ1-1
CASSLEQAGSLEQYF	TGTGCCAGCTCTCTGGAACAAGCGGGATCCCTCGAGCAGTACTTC	TRBV18	TRBD2	-	TRBJ2-7
CAEVIVGTEAFF	TGTGCAGAGGTTATCGTGGGAACTGAAGCTTTCTTT	TRBV12-5	-	many	TRBJ1-1
CAISESAQYLNTQYF	TGTGCCATCAGTGAGTCTGCACAGTATCTGAATACGCAGTATTTT	TRBV10-3	-	few	TRBJ2-3
CASSWASGGASSTDTQYF	TGTGCCAGCAGCTGGGCTAGCGGGGGGGCCAGTAGCACAGATACGCAGTATTTT	TRBV7-2	TRBD2	few	TRBJ2-3
CSGRDGTEAQETQYF	TGCAGTGGACGGGACGGGACAGAGGCCCAAGAGACCCAGTACTTC	TRBV20-1	TRBD1	-	TRBJ2-5
CASSHQAGGTYEQYF	TGCGCCAGCAGCCATCAAGCGGGGGGGACTTACGAGCAGTACTTC	TRBV4-3	TRBD2	many	TRBJ2-7
CASRTSRANVLTF	TGTGCCAGCAGGACCTCTAGGGCCAACGTCCTGACTTTC	TRBV6-2/TRBV6-3	-	once	TRBJ2-6
CASSPMGNEKLFF	TGTGCCAGCTCACCGATGGGGAATGAAAAACTGTTTTTT	TRBV18	-	-	TRBJ1-4
CASRLTGTGEETQYF	TGTGCCAGCAGGCTTACCGGGACGGGAGAAGAGACCCAGTACTTC	TRBV28	-	-	TRBJ2-5
CASSLGDQRTEAFF	TGCGCCAGCAGCTTGGGGGATCAAAGGACTGAAGCTTTCTTT	TRBV5-1	-	few	TRBJ1-1
CSVASGAGGTDTQYF	TGCAGCGTTGCCTCTGGGGCAGGGGGCACAGATACGCAGTATTTT	TRBV29-1	-	many	TRBJ2-3
CASSVSSGGASTDTQYF	TGTGCCAGCAGCGTTAGTAGCGGGGGGGCTAGCACAGATACGCAGTATTTT	TRBV9	TRBD2	many	TRBJ2-3
CASSLTSGGATQYF	TGTGCCAGCAGTTTGACTAGCGGGGGAGCTACGCAGTATTTT	TRBV12-3/TRBV12-4	TRBD2	-	TRBJ2-3
CASSPGQGRQYF	TGTGCCAGCAGCCCGGGACAGGGGAGGCAGTACTTC	TRBV6-5	TRBD1	many	TRBJ2-7
CSVEGQASFSYNEQFF	TGCAGCGTTGAGGGGCAGGCCTCCTTCTCCTACAATGAGCAGTTCTTC	TRBV29-1	-	many	TRBJ2-1
CASSRRTGGFRHPALRAFF	TGTGCCAGCAGTCGCCGGACAGGGGGCTTCAGACACCCAGCCTTAAGGGCTTTCTTT	TRBV7-2	TRBD1	many	TRBJ1-1
CASSLDDIQYEAFF	TGTGCCAGCAGCTTAGATGACATACAGTATGAAGCTTTCTTT	TRBV7-6	-	many	TRBJ1-1
CASSSGTAYGYTF	TGTGCCAGCAGCTCTGGGACGGCCTATGGCTACACCTTC	TRBV7-3	-	many	TRBJ1-2
CASSYSKFPLDRGKEYDGYTF	TGTGCCAGCAGTTACTCGAAGTTCCCTCTAGACAGGGGCAAAGAATATGATGGCTACACCTTC	TRBV6-6	TRBD1	many	TRBJ1-2
CASSSSMGVEAEAFF	TGCGCCAGCAGCTCAAGTATGGGGGTCGAGGCTGAAGCTTTCTTT	TRBV4-1	-	many	TRBJ1-1
CASSLNNEQFF	TGCGCCAGCAGCTTGAACAATGAGCAGTTCTTC	TRBV5-1	-	few	TRBJ2-1
CASSSPADTQYF	TGTGCCAGCAGCTCCCCGGCAGATACGCAGTATTTT	TRBV7-9	-	-	TRBJ2-3
CASSFGLAGGVAKNIQYF	TGTGCCAGCAGTTTTGGGCTAGCGGGGGGGGTAGCCAAAAACATTCAGTACTTC	TRBV12-3/TRBV12-4	TRBD2	many	TRBJ2-4